A selection of T cell receptor beta chains follows, all from one sample in a study of cytomegalovirus exposure and HLA in healthy donors. Clones were sequenced by immunoSEQ multiplex PCR, and TCRdb holds only the in-frame ones, with some missing. Among fewer than 70,000 clones listed, 75% to 85% were seen once. Sample: PBMCs. The receptors come from a human donor in good health. Each CDR3 is given with its conserved first and last residue. The D gene is left open where the match is weak. Clone sizes are given selectively: once, few, many, or a class where the clone is expanded.

clone size	D gene	V gene	J gene	CDR3 protein	CDR3 DNA
NA	TRBD2	TRBV7-8	TRBJ2-7	CASSSRTSGSSYEQYF	TGTGCCAGCAGCTCAAGGACTAGCGGGAGCTCCTACGAGCAGTACTTC
NA	NA	TRBV30	TRBJ1-1	CAWERRITEAFF	TGTGCCTGGGAGAGGCGGATCACTGAAGCTTTCTTT
NA	NA	TRBV5-1	TRBJ2-3	CASSLDTSLDTQYF	TGCGCCAGCAGCTTGGATACTAGCTTAGATACGCAGTATTTT
once	TRBD1	TRBV5-4	TRBJ2-7	CASSFKGALGNEQYF	TGTGCCAGCAGCTTCAAGGGGGCGCTGGGTAACGAGCAGTACTTC
NA	NA	TRBV21-1	TRBJ2-7	CASSKGGQGVKDYEQYF	TGTGCCAGCAGCAAAGGAGGACAGGGGGTAAAAGACTACGAGCAGTACTTC
medium-sized	NA	TRBV7-2	TRBJ2-5	CASSLIRGDETQYF	TGTGCCAGCAGCTTAATTAGGGGCGATGAGACCCAGTACTTC
NA	NA	TRBV7-3	TRBJ2-2	CASSLNGITGELFF	TGTGCCAGCAGCTTAAACGGGATCACCGGGGAGCTGTTTTTT
NA	NA	TRBV20-1	TRBJ2-7	CSALLYEQYF	TGCAGTGCTCTACTGTACGAGCAGTACTTC
NA	TRBD1	TRBV4-1	TRBJ1-4	CASSQDVPQGDEKLFF	TGCGCCAGCAGCCAAGATGTTCCACAGGGGGATGAAAAACTGTTTTTT
once	NA	TRBV30	TRBJ1-2	CAWRDRGKLSGYTF	TGTGCCTGGAGGGACCGGGGGAAACTATCTGGCTACACCTTC
once	TRBD2	TRBV6-1	TRBJ2-3	CASSEGEGRGTDTQYF	TGTGCCAGCAGTGAAGGGGAGGGCAGGGGCACAGATACGCAGTATTTT
NA	TRBD1	TRBV6-5	TRBJ1-1	CASITKSQGFEAFF	TGTGCCAGCATTACGAAGTCACAGGGGTTTGAAGCTTTCTTT